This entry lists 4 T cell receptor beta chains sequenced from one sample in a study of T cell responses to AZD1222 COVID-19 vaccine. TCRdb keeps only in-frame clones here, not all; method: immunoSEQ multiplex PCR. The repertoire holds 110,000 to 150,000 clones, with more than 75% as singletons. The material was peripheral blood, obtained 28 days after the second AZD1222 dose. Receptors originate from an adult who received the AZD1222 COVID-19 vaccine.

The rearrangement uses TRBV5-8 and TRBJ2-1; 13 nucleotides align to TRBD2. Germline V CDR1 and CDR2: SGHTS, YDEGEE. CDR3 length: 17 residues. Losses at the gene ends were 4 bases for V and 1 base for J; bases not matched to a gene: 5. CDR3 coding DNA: TGTGCCAGCAGCGGGACTAGCGGGGCCCTTTCCTACAATGAGCAGTTCTTC. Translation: CASSGTSGALSYNEQFF.

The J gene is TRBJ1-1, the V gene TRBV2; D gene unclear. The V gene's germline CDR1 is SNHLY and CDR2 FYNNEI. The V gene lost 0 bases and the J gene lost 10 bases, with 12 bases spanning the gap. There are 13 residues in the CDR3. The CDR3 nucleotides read TGTGCCAGCAGTGAAGCGTGGGAGGGCGCAGCTTTCTTT. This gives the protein CASSEAWEGAAFF.

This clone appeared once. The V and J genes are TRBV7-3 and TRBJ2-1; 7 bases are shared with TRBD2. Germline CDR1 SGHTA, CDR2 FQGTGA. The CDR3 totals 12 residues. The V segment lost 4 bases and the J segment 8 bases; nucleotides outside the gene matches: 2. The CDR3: CASSSSGYEQFF. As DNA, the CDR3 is TGTGCCAGCAGCTCTAGCGGATATGAGCAGTTCTTC.

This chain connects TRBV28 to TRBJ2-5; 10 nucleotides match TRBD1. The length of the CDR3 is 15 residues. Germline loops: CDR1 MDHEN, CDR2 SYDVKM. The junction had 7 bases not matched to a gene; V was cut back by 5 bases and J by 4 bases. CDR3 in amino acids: CASSPVGDRGETQYF. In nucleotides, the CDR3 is TGTGCCAGCAGTCCTGTCGGGGACAGGGGAGAGACCCAGTACTTC.